The entry below describes one TCR beta chain. This record comes from a study of control samples from healthy donors and cancer patients. The protocol was immunoSEQ multiplex PCR, while the TCRdb copy is restricted to in-frame clones and leaves out a portion. The sample lists some 79,000 clones, about 90% occurring once. Specimen: blood. This TCR was sampled from a woman aged 45 to 65 in good health.

CDR3 in DNA: TGTGCCAGCGCGACGGTCAATCAGCCCCAGCATTTT. Protein sequence: CASATVNQPQHF. The rearrangement joins TRBV7-9 to TRBJ1-5; D gene ambiguous. The germline gives CDR1 SEHNR, CDR2 FQNEAQ (reference sequence). The V end was cut by 8 bases, the J end by 3 bases, with 8 bases between. The CDR3 extends over 12 amino acids.